These 20 T cell receptor beta chains share one sample of origin, sequenced in a study of graft-versus-host responses after intestinal transplantation. Only in-frame clones appear in the TCRdb table, and some are missing; sequencing was by immunoSEQ multiplex PCR. The data show tens of thousands of clones, roughly 92% seen once. The sample in question was bone marrow, obtained nearly 750 days after intestinal transplantation. The receptors were gathered from a human patient who received an intestinal transplant, so some T cells may come from the graft donor.

This clone has just one count. The chain carries TRBV4-2 and TRBJ2-2; a weak D match, TRBD1 (6 bases). The V end lost 1 base, the J end lost 6 bases, and 9 bases lay between the germline ends. Germline CDR1 is LGHNA and CDR2 is YNFKEQ. The CDR3 is 14 amino acids. The CDR3 coding sequence is TGTGCCAGCAGCCAAGTCGAGGGGGCCGGGGAGCTGTTTTTT. Translated, it gives CASSQVEGAGELFF.

The chain is built from TRBV4-1 and TRBJ1-5; D gene ambiguous. V lost 0 bases to trimming and J lost 8 bases, with 11 bases between them. This CDR3 has 14 amino acids. The germline gives CDR1 MGHRA, CDR2 YSYEKL. CDR3 nucleotide sequence: TGCGCCAGCAGCCAAGATATGGCCCACGAGCCCCAGCATTTT. It yields the protein CASSQDMAHEPQHF.

Only a few counts were recorded for this clone. V and J are TRBV21-1 and TRBJ1-1; TRBD1 is taken as the D call from the table, unchecked against the DNA. TRBV21-1 is designated a pseudogene. The CDR3 has 14 amino acids. The CDR3 loop reads CASSLLRRQDAAFF. In nucleotides, the CDR3 is TGTGCCAGCAGCCTGCTGAGGCGACAGGATGCGGCTTTCTTT.

The chain joins TRBV11-3 to TRBJ1-6; no firm D call. The CDR3 spans 12 residues. V was shortened by 3 bases and J by 9 bases, with 6 bases between the two germline ends. Germline V lookup: CDR1 SGHNT, CDR2 YENEEA. The CDR3 DNA reads as TGTGCCAGCAGCTTTGGAGGTTCACCCCTCCACTTT. Its translation: CASSFGGSPLHF.

The chain is built from TRBV7-9 and TRBJ1-2; D not resolved. Germline values: CDR1 SEHNR, CDR2 FQNEAQ (reference sequence). This CDR3 has 17 residues. The V and J ends lost 3 bases and 8 bases respectively, with 25 bases between them. CDR3 sequence (DNA): TGTGCCAGCAGCTTCCGCCAGGTGGGAGTAGGCAACGGGGGCTACACCTTC. Amino acids: CASSFRQVGVGNGGYTF.

The rearrangement links TRBV6-5 to TRBJ1-6, with a tentative D call TRBD1 (5 bases). The CDR3 contains 16 residues. Germline CDR1 is MNHEY and CDR2 is SVGAGI. The V end lost 2 bases, the J end lost 6 bases, and 14 bases lay between the germline ends. Here the CDR3 DNA reads TGTGCCAGCAGTTACGAGGGCAGGGAAATTAATTCACCCCTCCACTTT. Amino acids: CASSYEGREINSPLHF.

This chain links TRBV7-2 with TRBJ2-3; D could derive from TRBD1 or TRBD2 (5 bases each). Germline lookup yields CDR1 SGHTA and CDR2 FQGNSA. Trimming left V 5 bases short and J 8 bases short, with 14 bases between. The CDR3 consists of 13 residues. CDR3 in DNA: TGTGCCAGCAGCCCCAGGGAGCCGCGTACGCAGTATTTT. This sequence encodes CASSPREPRTQYF.

V usage is TRBV6-1 and J usage is TRBJ2-1; 10 bases match TRBD2. Per germline, CDR1 MNHNS and CDR2 SASEGT. With V trimmed by 2 bases and J by 7 bases, 5 bases remained unmatched. This CDR3 has 15 residues. CDR3 amino acids: CASSELAGALNEQFF. For the CDR3, the DNA is TGTGCCAGCAGTGAACTAGCGGGGGCCTTAAATGAGCAGTTCTTC.

The V gene is TRBV9, the J gene TRBJ2-3; either TRBD1 or TRBD2 may supply D (5 bases each). Trimming cost V 0 bases and J 5 bases, with 13 bases left between them. The CDR3 has 15 residues. The V gene's germline CDR1 is SGDLS and CDR2 YYNGEE. The CDR3 DNA follows: TGTGCCAGCAGCGTAGGGGACCTAGAGGGAGATACGCAGTATTTT. Protein sequence: CASSVGDLEGDTQYF.

V and J are TRBV6-5 and TRBJ2-2; D is uncertain. The V gene's germline CDR1 is MNHEY and CDR2 SVGAGI. This CDR3 contains 14 residues. V lost 9 bases, J lost 7 bases, and 18 bases lay in between. Written as DNA, the CDR3 is TGTGCCAGTCGTCCGGTGGGGTATAACGGGGAGCTGTTTTTT. Translating gives CASRPVGYNGELFF.

This clone was counted once. V and J are TRBV18 and TRBJ1-5; 7 bases are shared with TRBD1. J lost 0 bases, V lost 7 bases, and 9 bases had no gene match. CDR1 and CDR2 (germline): KGHSH, LQKENI. This CDR3 comprises 16 residues. Here the CDR3 reads CASYEDRSYSNQPQHF. CDR3 DNA: TGTGCCAGCTACGAGGACAGGAGCTATAGCAATCAGCCCCAGCATTTT.

V is TRBV18 and J is TRBJ2-7, with TRBD1 as a possible D gene (5 bases). Germline loops: CDR1 KGHSH, CDR2 LQKENI. Trimming shortened V by 6 bases and J by 0 bases, and 12 bases separated the two germline ends. This CDR3 has 14 amino acids. The CDR3 spells CASSFRDFSYEQYF. CDR3 in DNA: TGTGCCAGCTCGTTCAGGGATTTCTCCTACGAGCAGTACTTC.

CDR3 DNA sequence: TGCGCCAGCAGCTTGGTGTACGATTACACAGATACGCAGTATTTT. This encodes CASSLVYDYTDTQYF. The rearrangement joins TRBV5-1 to TRBJ2-3; the D is unclear. The CDR3 runs 15 residues. Germline-derived CDR1 and CDR2 are SGHRS and YFSETQ. Trimming cost V 0 bases and J 2 bases, with 10 bases left between them.

This clone appeared once. This sequence joins TRBV9 and TRBJ2-1; D gene uncertain. The CDR3 extends over 13 amino acids. V lost 0 bases, J lost 6 bases, and 7 bases lay in between. Looked up from germline, CDR1 is SGDLS and CDR2 is YYNGEE. The DNA of the CDR3 is TGTGCCAGCAGCGTAGCTATGGTCAATGAGCAGTTCTTC. Residues: CASSVAMVNEQFF.

CDR3 coding DNA: TGTGCCAGCAGCCCCCGGGCTCCCGTCTACAATGAGCAGTTCTTC. Amino acids: CASSPRAPVYNEQFF. The chain uses TRBV7-6 and TRBJ2-1; D is uncertain. This CDR3 comprises 15 residues. V lost 5 bases and J lost 3, with 14 bases in between. Germline V lookup: CDR1 SGHVS, CDR2 FNYEAQ. Based on the CDR3 plus reference TRBV7-6 and TRBJ2-1, the full variable domain is GAGVSQSPRYKVTKRGQDVALRCDPISGHVSLYWYRQALGQGPEFLTYFNYEAQQDKSGLPNDRFSAERPEGSISTLTIQRTEQRDSAMYRCASSPRAPVYNEQFFGPGTRLTVL.

This clone appeared once. CDR3 nucleotides: TGTGCCAGCAGCAGCTCTGGGGCCAACGTCCTGACTTTC. It translates to CASSSSGANVLTF. This chain joins TRBV6-1 and TRBJ2-6, with no clear D. The CDR3 extends over 13 amino acids. Trimming took off 6 bases at V and 0 bases at J, with 3 bases between the two ends. The germline CDR1 and CDR2 sequences are MNHNS and SASEGT.

The rearrangement uses TRBV9 and TRBJ2-3, with D perhaps matching TRBD1 (5 bases). The CDR3 contains 15 residues. Deletions cut 4 bases from V and 0 bases from J, with 12 bases between. CDR1 SGDLS and CDR2 YYNGEE come from the germline V gene. DNA for the CDR3: TGTGCCAGCAGCCTCGACAGCCCTAGCACAGATACGCAGTATTTT. It is translated as CASSLDSPSTDTQYF.

V gene TRBV18 combines with J gene TRBJ2-1, with 9 bases identical to TRBD2. Germline V gene lookup returns CDR1 KGHSH and CDR2 LQKENI. The CDR3 consists of 15 residues. Losses at the gene ends were 1 base for V and 5 bases for J; bases not matched to a gene: 3. Here the CDR3 DNA reads TGTGCCAGCTCACCACTAGCGGGAGATCACAATGAGCAGTTCTTC. It yields the protein CASSPLAGDHNEQFF.

This chain uses TRBV6-6 with TRBJ1-1, with 7 nucleotides matching TRBD1. From germline, CDR1 is MNHNY and CDR2 SVGAGI (reference sequence). J gave up 1 base and V 5 bases, and 7 bases lay outside the gene matches. The CDR3 consists of 15 residues. The CDR3 loop reads CASSRRGQSNTEAFF. CDR3 DNA sequence: TGTGCCAGCAGTCGAAGGGGGCAGTCGAACACTGAAGCTTTCTTT.

V usage is TRBV18 and J usage is TRBJ1-5, with a weak D call TRBD1 (6 bases). V dropped 5 bases and J dropped 5 bases, with 13 bases sitting between them. The CDR3 spans 14 residues. Germline V gene data show CDR1 as KGHSH and CDR2 as LQKENI. This CDR3 reads CASSTNYRDQPQHF. CDR3 DNA sequence: TGTGCCAGCTCAACCAATTACAGGGATCAGCCCCAGCATTTT.